This paragraph covers one T cell receptor (beta chain) sequence. As yet, its antigen is unknown. The germline V and J ends were trimmed by 6 bases and 10 bases, with 13 bases remaining between them. The CDR3 consists of 13 residues. The germline V gene encodes CDR1 SEHNR and CDR2 FQNEAQ (reference sequence). This entry comes from a study of vaccination and CD4 T cells after COVID-19. Study-level background: Once vaccinated, a few convalescent patients provided samples at day 14 and again at days 161 to 241 post-vaccination. Cells received overlapping spike peptides from SARS-CoV-2, HCoV-NL63, HCoV-OC43 and HCoV-229E as stimulation. General study results and limits: SARS-CoV-2-reactive clonotype medians increased from roughly 21 to 40, not significantly. Only relatively few convalescent patients were studied, and early post-infection timepoints were not analyzed.

Time point indicated: late sampling 161 to 241 days after vaccination in a few convalescent patients. Treatment indicated: roughly 11-day PBMC culture with coronavirus spike peptide pools or control peptides (ViraFEST assay). The Oncomine TCR Beta short-read assay was applied to DNA of cultured CD4+ T cells. From the PCR reads, TCRdb called clonotypes with MiXCR, one entry per CDR3 protein. Of over 15,000 distinct CDR3 sequences in the sample, over 50% are singletons; the top ten hold 20% to 25%. This sequence originates from a human donor who had recovered from COVID-19. The chain joins TRBV7-9 to TRBJ1-6, with D perhaps TRBD1 (5 bases). The starting material was CD4+ T cells from blood, cultured in vitro, obtained about 7 months after SARS-CoV-2 vaccination. The chain's CDR3 is CASSSQGDSPLHF. Here the CDR3 DNA reads TGTGCCAGCAGTTCTCAGGGAGACTCACCCCTCCACTTT.